Listed below are T cell receptor beta chains from one sample, sequenced in a study of blood T cells in healthy people across ages. Each CDR3 protein is one row after TCRdb ran MiXCR on the 5' RACE reads. The profile shows approximately 960,000 distinct CDR3 sequences, about 28% of them singletons. This sample also appeared in a second study, on T cells of mothers and their children.

Sequencing was carried out using blood. Source of these receptors: a woman aged 35 to 49 in good health. The CDR3 runs from the conserved cysteine through the conserved F or W. The D gene is left open where the match is weak. Clone size is not always given. Where it is, it says once, few, many or a class for expanded clones.

j_call d_call v_call clone_size cdr3_aa cdr3_nt
TRBJ2-1 - TRBV7-9 - CASSLAGLLPYQETQFF TGTGCCAGCAGCTTAGCGGGTCTTTTGCCGTACCAAGAGACCCAGTTCTTC
TRBJ1-4 - TRBV7-9 - CASSCVRGVETNEKLFF TGTGCCAGCAGCTGCGTCCGAGGGGTTGAGACTAATGAAAAACTGTTTTTT
TRBJ2-2 - TRBV3-1 few CASSQGAGSTRELFF TGTGCCAGCAGCCAAGGTGCCGGGAGTACCAGGGAGCTGTTTTTT
TRBJ2-3 - TRBV12-3/TRBV12-4 - CASSARGDTQYF TGTGCCAGCAGTGCGAGAGGAGATACGCAGTATTTT
TRBJ2-5 - TRBV29-1 - CSVENRDQETRYF TGCAGCGTTGAGAACAGGGACCAAGAGACCCGGTACTTC
TRBJ2-3 TRBD2 TRBV7-2 - CASSLYGGADTQYF TGTGCCAGCAGCTTATACGGGGGGGCAGATACGCAGTATTTT
TRBJ1-1 - TRBV25-1 few CASSGMKGGTEAFF TGTGCCAGCAGTGGAATGAAGGGGGGCACTGAAGCTTTCTTT
TRBJ2-5 TRBD2 TRBV20-1 many CGAPTRTSGKTQYF TGCGGTGCCCCTACTCGGACTAGCGGGAAGACCCAGTACTTC
TRBJ2-3 - TRBV7-2 - CASSSGSRLVIDTQYF TGTGCCAGCAGCTCCGGGAGCCGTCTGGTGATAGATACGCAGTATTTT
TRBJ2-5 - TRBV6-5 - CASSGSGLYVQYF TGTGCCAGCAGTGGGTCTGGACTCTACGTGCAGTACTTC
TRBJ1-2 - TRBV20-1 - CSARLRMGWDGYTF TGCAGTGCTAGACTGAGAATGGGGTGGGATGGCTACACCTTC
TRBJ2-3 TRBD1 TRBV7-9 - CASSRPVTGTDTDTQYF TGTGCCAGCAGCCGACCCGTTACGGGGACAGACACAGATACGCAGTATTTT
TRBJ1-1 TRBD1 TRBV6-5 few CASSYSNRGVTEAFF TGTGCCAGCAGTTACTCGAACAGGGGGGTCACTGAAGCTTTCTTT
TRBJ1-5 - TRBV7-2 - CASSLDFGGPQHF TGTGCCAGCAGCTTAGATTTTGGGGGGCCCCAGCATTTT
TRBJ2-7 - TRBV28 - CASSSFTSEQYF TGTGCCAGCAGTTCCTTCACTAGCGAGCAGTACTTC
TRBJ2-3 - TRBV29-1 many CSASPGAYTQYF TGCAGCGCTTCCCCGGGGGCGTATACGCAGTATTTT
TRBJ2-2 - TRBV3-1 - CASSQGAWGYANTGELFF TGTGCCAGCAGCCAAGGGGCATGGGGATATGCGAACACCGGGGAGCTGTTTTTT
TRBJ2-5 - TRBV6-2/TRBV6-3 many CASSLSRAAETQYF TGTGCCAGCAGCCTAAGTAGGGCTGCGGAGACCCAGTACTTC
TRBJ1-1 - TRBV5-1 few CASSPGMQTDMNTEAFF TGCGCCAGCAGCCCTGGTATGCAGACAGACATGAACACTGAAGCTTTCTTT